These 18 T cell receptor beta chains originate from one sample sequenced in a study of T cells in Graves' hyperthyroidism and ophthalmopathy. Amplification of TCR beta CDR3 regions was performed using RNA transcripts as template. An initial round of RT-PCR targeting the TCR CDR3 relied on the HTBI primer set. Via MiXCR, TCRdb re-called the multiplex PCR reads, giving one row per CDR3 protein. The repertoire has about 400,000 distinct CDR3 sequences, approximately 15% of them found once; the top ten carry 30% to 35%. Specimen: blood. The receptors were gathered from a woman aged 30 to 39 with Graves' hyperthyroidism.

A few counts support this clonotype. V is TRBV27 and J is TRBJ2-7; TRBD1 aligns across 9 bases. J lost 1 base, V lost 3 bases, and 10 bases had no gene match. The CDR3 consists of 17 residues. From germline, CDR1 is MNHEY and CDR2 SMNVEV (reference sequence). The CDR3 spells CASSFSGRTGDSYEQYF. For the CDR3, the DNA is TGTGCCAGCAGTTTTTCGGGGCGGACAGGGGATTCCTACGAGCAGTACTTC.

This chain uses TRBV20-1 with TRBJ1-5; tentative D call: TRBD1 (6 bases). V was clipped by 7 bases and J by 8 bases, with 18 bases between them. The germline CDR1 and CDR2 sequences are DFQATT and SNEGSKA (reference sequence). The CDR3 consists of 13 residues. The CDR3 here is CSVQPGQQEPQHF. The CDR3 DNA reads as TGCAGTGTCCAACCAGGACAGCAAGAGCCCCAGCATTTT.

The chain combines TRBV4-1 with TRBJ2-7; the D is unclear. V lost 2 bases to trimming and J lost 2 bases, with 10 bases between them. This CDR3 is 14 amino acids long. CDR1 and CDR2 (germline): MGHRA, YSYEKL. The DNA of the CDR3 is TGCGCCAGCAGCCAATTAGGTCTAGCCTACGAGCAGTACTTC. Translation gives CASSQLGLAYEQYF.

This clonotype was counted many times. The chain carries TRBV18 and TRBJ2-2, with D maybe TRBD1 (5 bases). V was cut by 3 bases and J by 6 bases, with 11 bases left in between. The CDR3 covers 14 residues. Looked up from germline, CDR1 is KGHSH and CDR2 is LQKENI. The CDR3 nucleotides read TGTGCCAGCTCACCCAGGGAACATGCCGGGGAGCTGTTTTTT. Its translation: CASSPREHAGELFF.

This clonotype has more than one count but fewer than ten. The chain joins TRBV2 to TRBJ1-5, with TRBD1 matching over 7 bases. The V gene's germline CDR1 is SNHLY and CDR2 FYNNEI. With V trimmed by 8 bases and J by 7 bases, 8 bases remained unmatched. There are 13 residues in the CDR3. The CDR3 sequence is CASAAGGQQPQHF. The CDR3 region has the DNA TGTGCCAGCGCCGCAGGGGGGCAGCAGCCCCAGCATTTT.

This clonotype was detected many times. V and J are TRBV11-3 and TRBJ2-3, with 15 bases matching TRBD2. V dropped 5 bases and J dropped 6; count of bases not matched to a gene: 6. From germline, CDR1 is SGHNT and CDR2 YENEEA. The CDR3 loop spans 16 amino acids. CDR3 sequence: CASSNGLAGGPDTQYF. The CDR3 nucleotides are TGTGCCAGCAGCAACGGACTAGCGGGAGGGCCCGATACGCAGTATTTT.

J is TRBJ2-7 and V is TRBV20-1; 8 bases line up with TRBD2. This CDR3 comprises 12 residues. The germline V gene encodes CDR1 DFQATT and CDR2 SNEGSKA (reference sequence). V lost 5 bases, J lost 1 base, and 1 base stayed unmatched. The chain's CDR3 is CSAPSGSYEQYF. In DNA, the CDR3 is TGCAGTGCTCCTAGCGGGTCCTACGAGCAGTACTTC.

This clonotype was observed many times. This chain uses TRBV28 with TRBJ2-1, with D perhaps TRBD2 (5 bases). The CDR3 is 17 residues long. V shed 5 bases and J shed 5 bases, with 22 bases lying between them. Looked up from germline, CDR1 is MDHEN and CDR2 is SYDVKM. Here the CDR3 reads CASSQNLALAFDNEQFF. Here the CDR3 DNA reads TGTGCCAGCAGTCAAAACCTCGCCCTAGCCTTCGACAATGAGCAGTTCTTC.

This clonotype has ten or more counts. This rearrangement joins TRBV3-1 to TRBJ1-2; TRBD1 matches 10 bases. Unmatched junction bases numbered 8, after V lost 4 bases and J lost 6 bases. The CDR3 covers 15 residues. Germline values: CDR1 LGHDT, CDR2 YNNKEL (reference sequence). CDR3 sequence reads: CASSLGTGVFNGYTF. CDR3 in DNA: TGTGCCAGCAGCCTAGGGACAGGGGTTTTCAATGGCTACACCTTC.

This clonotype appeared a few times. This rearrangement joins TRBV2 to TRBJ2-4, with D possibly matching TRBD1 (5 bases). Germline V gene sequence: CDR1 SNHLY, CDR2 FYNNEI. The CDR3 extends over 15 amino acids. Between the trimmed V and J ends, which lost 0 bases and 8 bases, there was a span of 14 bases. CDR3 residues: CASSEASQGRDIQYF. The DNA for the CDR3 is TGTGCCAGCAGTGAAGCATCCCAGGGTCGGGACATTCAGTACTTC.

The J gene is TRBJ2-3, the V gene TRBV12-3 or TRBV12-4; 11 positions agree with TRBD2. The CDR3 runs to 14 residues. The ends lost 8 bases at V and 3 bases at J; junction bases unmatched: 4. The DNA of the CDR3 is TGTGCCAGCCAGGGACTAGCGGAAACAGATACGCAGTATTTT. Translation: CASQGLAETDTQYF.

This clonotype was detected only a few times. J is TRBJ2-5 and V is TRBV20-1; a weak D match, TRBD2 (6 bases). V lost 6 bases, J lost 1 base, and 12 bases lay in between. This CDR3 has 13 amino acids. Looked up from germline, CDR1 is DFQATT and CDR2 is SNEGSKA (reference sequence). CDR3 residues: CSAPGLLQETQYF. The CDR3 DNA reads TGCAGTGCGCCCGGACTACTCCAAGAGACCCAGTACTTC.

This clonotype occurred many times. The chain joins TRBV6-1 to TRBJ2-3; 10 positions agree with TRBD2. The CDR3 sequence is 14 residues long. J lost 0 bases, V lost 10 bases, and 4 bases had no gene match. Germline V gives CDR1 MNHNS, CDR2 SASEGT. The DNA for the CDR3 is TGTGCCAACCGACTAGCGGGCAGCACAGATACGCAGTATTTT. The encoded protein is CANRLAGSTDTQYF.

The table lists this clonotype with a few counts. V and J are TRBV15 and TRBJ2-5; possibly TRBD2 for D (6 bases). Trimming took 1 base from V and 5 from J, leaving 8 bases between them. Germline CDR1 and CDR2: LNHNV and YYDKDF (reference sequence). The CDR3 spans 13 residues. The CDR3 coding sequence is TGTGCCACCAGCAGAGGCGGGATGGAGACCCAGTACTTC. Translating it yields CATSRGGMETQYF.

This clonotype was observed many times. The gene calls are TRBV5-1 and TRBJ2-7; a possible D gene is TRBD2 (6 bases). The ends were cut back, 4 bases at V and 5 bases at J, with 22 bases in the middle. This CDR3 comprises 16 residues. Germline V gene lookup returns CDR1 SGHRS and CDR2 YFSETQ. The chain's CDR3 is CASSPPSGLSNNEQYF. Written as DNA, the CDR3 is TGCGCCAGCAGCCCCCCCAGCGGGCTCTCTAACAACGAGCAGTACTTC.

This chain uses TRBV4-1 with TRBJ2-6; no definite D call. The CDR3 length is 12 residues. Germline CDR1 is MGHRA and CDR2 is YSYEKL. The V end lost 2 bases, the J end lost 10 bases, and 6 bases lay between the germline ends. CDR3 sequence: CASSQYSNVLTF. The DNA of the CDR3 is TGCGCCAGCAGCCAATATTCGAACGTCCTGACTTTC.

The chain joins TRBV29-1 to TRBJ2-2; the match to TRBD2 covers 7 bases. Trimming removed 0 bases from V and 5 bases from J; junction bases left unmatched: 3. The CDR3 is 14 amino acids. The germline V gene encodes CDR1 SQVTM and CDR2 ANQGSEA. CDR3: CSVEDGRSTGELFF. The DNA of the CDR3 is TGCAGCGTTGAAGACGGGAGGAGTACCGGGGAGCTGTTTTTT.

With respect to this clonotype: This sequence may be a read error, since a much larger clone differs from it by one base. The gene calls are TRBV28 and TRBJ1-1; possible D gene TRBD1, 5 bases. The CDR3 extends over 12 amino acids. V lost 6 bases, J lost 6 bases, and 11 bases lay in between. Germline loops: CDR1 MDHEN, CDR2 SYDVKM. CDR3 amino acids: CASRSPGAEAFF. As DNA, the CDR3 is TGTGCCAGCAGATCACCGGGGGCTGAAGCTTTCTTT.